This T cell receptor (beta chain) appears in the sequencing data of a study of blood T cell repertoires in COVID-19. Individuals aged about 18 to 90 years were recruited from about two dozen US areas. As originally analysed: Amplification of reference gene primers provided the estimated nucleated cell counts. Data came from immunoSEQ multiplex PCR; TCRdb stores just in-frame clones and leaves some out. The DNA gave D and trimming, while V, J and clone size come from that table. Of a few hundred thousand clones in the sample, approximately 86% were seen once. The CDR3 is made up of 15 amino acids. The chain joins TRBV21-1 to TRBJ1-1; the DNA was not used to check the table's D call, TRBD1. TRBV21-1 is assigned pseudogene status. This sequence was found in a man between 18 and 29 years old with acute COVID-19. Sequenced: PBMCs or T cells enriched from blood (not recorded which). The CDR3 coding sequence is TGTGCCAGCAGCAATTGGACAGGGGAGAACACTGAAGCTTTCTTT. Amino acids: CASSNWTGENTEAFF.